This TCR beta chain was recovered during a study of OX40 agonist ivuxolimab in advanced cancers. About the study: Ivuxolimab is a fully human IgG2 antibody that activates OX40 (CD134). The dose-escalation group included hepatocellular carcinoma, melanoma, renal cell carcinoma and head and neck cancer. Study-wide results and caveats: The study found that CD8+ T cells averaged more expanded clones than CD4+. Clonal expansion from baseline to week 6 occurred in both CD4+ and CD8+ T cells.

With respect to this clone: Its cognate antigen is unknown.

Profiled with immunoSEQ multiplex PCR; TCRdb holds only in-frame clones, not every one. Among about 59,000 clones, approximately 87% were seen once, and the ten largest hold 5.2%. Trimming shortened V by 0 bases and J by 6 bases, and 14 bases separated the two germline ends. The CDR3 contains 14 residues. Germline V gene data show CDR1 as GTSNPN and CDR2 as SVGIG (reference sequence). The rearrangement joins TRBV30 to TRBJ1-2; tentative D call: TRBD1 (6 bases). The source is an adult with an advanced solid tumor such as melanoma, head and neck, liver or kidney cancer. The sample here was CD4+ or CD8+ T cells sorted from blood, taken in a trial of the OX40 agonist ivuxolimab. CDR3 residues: CAWSVGPGQHGYTF. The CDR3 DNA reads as TGTGCCTGGAGTGTTGGACCGGGACAACATGGCTACACCTTC.